One sample yielded the 19 T cell receptor beta chains listed below, sequenced in a study of blood T cells in healthy people across ages. Next came a second PCR, run for about 7 to 11 cycles, which used a sample-barcoded 5' primer along with a J-beta primer mix. Each CDR3 protein gets one entry after TCRdb re-called the 5' RACE reads with MiXCR. Among about 1.7 million distinct CDR3 sequences listed, under 30% were seen once. Sequencing was done on a sample of blood. These receptors came from a woman younger than 45 in good health.

This clonotype occurred a few times. V gene TRBV7-9 combines with J gene TRBJ2-6, with 8 bases lining up with TRBD1. The V gene end was trimmed by 1 base and the J gene end by 2 bases; junction bases not matched to a gene: 10. The CDR3 spans 19 residues. Germline V gene sequence: CDR1 SEHNR, CDR2 FQNEAQ (reference sequence). The CDR3: CASSLDWDRIRAGANVLTF. As DNA, the CDR3 is TGTGCCAGCAGCTTAGATTGGGACAGGATCCGGGCTGGGGCCAACGTCCTGACTTTC.

This clonotype was seen ten or more times. The chain is built from TRBV6-5 and TRBJ2-4, with TRBD1 matching 9 bases. The CDR3 contains 15 residues. CDR1 MNHEY and CDR2 SVGAGI come from the germline V gene. Trimming cost V 2 bases and J 3 bases; bases outside gene matches: 2. DNA for the CDR3: TGTGCCAGCAGTTACACGACAGGGGGCAAAAACATTCAGTACTTC. Translating gives CASSYTTGGKNIQYF.

The chain combines TRBV6-2 or TRBV6-3 with TRBJ2-5, with TRBD1 identical over 7 bases. Per the germline V gene, CDR1 is MNHEY and CDR2 is SVGEGT. The CDR3 runs 15 residues. V gave up 6 bases and J gave up 4 bases; unmatched junction bases: 11. CDR3 in DNA: TGTGCCAGCAGCAAAGGGCAGACAGGGAGAGAGACCCAGTACTTC. Its protein is CASSKGQTGRETQYF.

There are a few counts of this clonotype. The J gene is TRBJ1-4, the V gene TRBV10-3, with 7 bases aligning to TRBD1. Germline trimming cut 10 bases from V and 5 bases from J; bases unmatched to any gene: 7. This CDR3 has 13 amino acids. Germline V gene sequence: CDR1 ENHRY, CDR2 SYGVKD. CDR3 nucleotide sequence: TGTGCCACCCACAGGGGTTCAAATGAAAAACTGTTTTTT. This sequence encodes CATHRGSNEKLFF.

The table lists this clonotype with a few counts. The chain recombines TRBV18 with TRBJ2-7; 7 bases map to TRBD1. With 6 bases clipped from V and 0 bases from J, the junction kept 8 bases outside the gene matches. This CDR3 comprises 15 residues. The germline V gene encodes CDR1 KGHSH and CDR2 LQKENI. The CDR3 DNA sequence: TGTGCCAGCTCGCGAGACAGGGTGAGCTCCTACGAGCAGTACTTC. Translated, it gives CASSRDRVSSYEQYF.

Concerning this clonotype: This could be a read error, since a much larger clone is one nucleotide away. DNA of the CDR3: TGTGCCGGCAGCCTAGGGCAAGATACGCAGTATTTT. It translates to CAGSLGQDTQYF. The chain uses TRBV7-3 and TRBJ2-3; D is undetermined. The CDR3 covers 12 residues. Looked up from germline, CDR1 is SGHTA and CDR2 is FQGTGA.

The V call is TRBV5-1, the J call TRBJ2-3; the match to TRBD2 covers 7 bases. Trimming cost V 2 bases and J 2 bases; bases outside gene matches: 8. The CDR3 runs 16 residues. Germline V CDR1 and CDR2: SGHRS, YFSETQ. The CDR3 protein is CASSFERGEITDTQYF. The CDR3 DNA reads TGCGCCAGCAGCTTTGAGCGGGGTGAAATCACAGATACGCAGTATTTT.

The CDR3 region is CASSLFPLVRGQRRGLFF. The CDR3 bases are TGTGCCAGCAGCTTATTTCCGTTGGTCCGGGGGCAACGTCGAGGGCTGTTTTTT. This chain links TRBV7-9 with TRBJ1-4, with a tentative D call TRBD1 (6 bases). Germline assignment: CDR1 SEHNR and CDR2 FQNEAQ (reference sequence). Trimming stripped 2 bases from V and 14 bases from J, with 30 bases between. The CDR3 loop spans 18 amino acids.

This clonotype showed up just a few times. This chain joins TRBV27 and TRBJ1-2; 7 bases are shared with TRBD1. The V gene end was trimmed by 5 bases and the J gene end by 8 bases; junction bases not matched to a gene: 11. CDR3 length: 14 amino acids. CDR1 and CDR2 (germline): MNHEY, SMNVEV (reference sequence). The CDR3 is CASSPITGEDGYTF. The DNA for the CDR3 is TGTGCCAGCAGTCCGATCACAGGGGAGGACGGCTACACCTTC.

This clonotype was recorded a few times. The CDR3 region has the DNA TGTGCCAGCAGTTACGACAGGGTGGATGGCTACACCTTC. This encodes CASSYDRVDGYTF. The rearrangement joins TRBV6-5 to TRBJ1-2; TRBD1 agrees at 7 bases. Germline CDR1 is MNHEY and CDR2 is SVGAGI. After removal of 2 bases from V and 6 bases from J, the junction contained 3 bases not matched to a gene. This CDR3 is built from 13 residues.

Notes on this clonotype: One end of the junction varies from germline; a read error may be responsible. The chain uses TRBV20-1 and TRBJ1-6, with D unresolved. This CDR3 has 15 amino acids. Germline V CDR1 and CDR2: DFQATT, SNEGSKA (reference sequence). The CDR3 sequence is CSARPGRRYNSPFHF. Written as DNA, the CDR3 is TGCAGTGCTAGGCCGGGCAGGCGCTATAATTCACCCTTCCACTTT.

This clonotype was observed at least ten times. The V call is TRBV29-1, the J call TRBJ2-5, with 7 bases matching TRBD2. Germline V gene data show CDR1 as SQVTM and CDR2 as ANQGSEA. V trimming: 7 bases; J trimming: 5 bases; junction bases outside the gene matches: 19. The CDR3 is made up of 16 amino acids. The CDR3 DNA sequence: TGCAGCGGTTCCGGGACCAACGGGGGGATGAGGGAGACCCAGTACTTC. Amino acid sequence: CSGSGTNGGMRETQYF.

This clonotype occurred many times. For the CDR3, the DNA is TGCGCCAGCAGCCCGGAGGCAGACACAGATACGCAGTATTTT. Amino acid sequence: CASSPEADTDTQYF. The chain combines TRBV5-1 with TRBJ2-3; TRBD2 is a possible D gene (5 bases). Germline V gene lookup returns CDR1 SGHRS and CDR2 YFSETQ. Trimming removed 4 bases from V and 2 bases from J, with 11 bases in between. The CDR3 has 14 amino acids.

This clonotype was seen repeatedly, ten times or more. The CDR3 sequence is CSVEFGAPYEQYF. DNA of the CDR3: TGCAGCGTTGAGTTTGGGGCTCCCTACGAGCAGTACTTC. The J gene is TRBJ2-7, the V gene TRBV29-1, with D possibly matching TRBD1 (5 bases). CDR1 SQVTM and CDR2 ANQGSEA come from the germline V gene. Between the trimmed V and J ends, which lost 3 bases and 2 bases, there was a span of 11 bases. The CDR3 has 13 residues.

A few counts support this clonotype. The V gene is TRBV20-1, the J gene TRBJ2-3, with D hard to call. Deletions cut 2 bases from V and 3 bases from J, with 6 bases between. Germline assignment: CDR1 DFQATT and CDR2 SNEGSKA (reference sequence). CDR3 size: 12 residues. This CDR3 is CSARPITDTQYF. DNA for the CDR3: TGCAGTGCTAGACCCATAACAGATACGCAGTATTTT.

The chain uses TRBV29-1 and TRBJ1-1; D is perhaps TRBD1 (5 bases). Per the germline V gene, CDR1 is SQVTM and CDR2 is ANQGSEA. This CDR3 has 12 amino acids. V lost 6 bases and J 3 bases, leaving 11 bases between the germline ends. The CDR3 protein is CSVWTFYTEAFF. The CDR3 nucleotides are TGCAGCGTCTGGACATTTTACACTGAAGCTTTCTTT.

This clonotype turned up a few times. The chain recombines TRBV6-2 or TRBV6-3 with TRBJ2-1, with TRBD2 identical over 8 bases. This CDR3 is built from 14 residues. The junction had 8 bases not matched to a gene; V was cut back by 5 bases and J by 8 bases. CDR1 is MNHEY and CDR2 is SVGEGT in the germline V gene. CDR3 in DNA: TGTGCCAGCAGTGGCGGGGGGCCTTCGGATGAGCAGTTCTTC. Protein sequence: CASSGGGPSDEQFF.

The chain combines TRBV6-5 with TRBJ1-6, with D tentatively TRBD1 (6 bases). With 2 bases removed from V and 10 bases from J, the gap between germline ends came to 15 bases. Germline-derived CDR1 and CDR2 are MNHEY and SVGAGI. This CDR3 has 15 amino acids. The CDR3 is CASSYDRPSESPLHF. The DNA of the CDR3 is TGTGCCAGCAGTTACGACAGGCCCTCCGAGTCACCCCTCCACTTT.

This clonotype was counted many times. The chain couples TRBV10-3 to TRBJ1-5, with 10 nucleotides matching TRBD1. Per the germline V gene, CDR1 is ENHRY and CDR2 is SYGVKD. The CDR3 extends over 15 amino acids. The junction had 5 bases not matched to a gene; V was cut back by 6 bases and J by 3 bases. CDR3: CAIRGGQGPNQPQHF. The CDR3 coding sequence is TGTGCCATCAGGGGGGGACAGGGGCCCAATCAGCCCCAGCATTTT.